The rows below give T cell receptor beta chains drawn from one sample of a study of regulatory T cells in long-lasting Graves disease. TCRdb re-called the multiplex PCR reads with MiXCR, one entry per CDR3 protein. The sample records about 520,000 distinct CDR3 sequences, 9.5% to 15% being singletons. This sample also appeared in a second study, on T cells in Graves' hyperthyroidism and ophthalmopathy.

The source material was peripheral blood mononuclear cells (PBMCs), sampled at new diagnosis, from a patient treated with antithyroid drugs. The receptors were sampled from a woman in her twenties or thirties with Graves disease. The CDR3 runs from the conserved cysteine through the conserved F or W. A D gene is named only where the DNA matches it firmly. Rows may omit the clone size; those that give it use once, few, many or a size class.

abundance	v_gene	d_gene	j_gene	CDR3nt	CDR3aa
many	TRBV6-2/TRBV6-3	TRBD2	TRBJ2-5	TGTGCCAGCAGTTACACAACTAGCGGGAGAAGCTTAAAAGAGACCCAGTACTTC	CASSYTTSGRSLKETQYF
-	TRBV4-3	TRBD2	TRBJ2-1	TGCGCCAGCAGCCAAGAACTAGCGGGAGGGCCTATACTTGAGCAGTTCTTC	CASSQELAGGPILEQFF
many	TRBV19	TRBD1	TRBJ1-1	TGTGCCAGTAGCCTCGCTCTCCGGGACAGGCAAGCTTTCTTT	CASSLALRDRQAFF
-	TRBV5-6	-	TRBJ2-7	TGTGCCAGCAGCTTGGCCGGGGTGCTCGAGCAGTACTTC	CASSLAGVLEQYF
many	TRBV7-3	TRBD1	TRBJ1-1	TGTGCCAGCACTGGGGCGGCAGGGGGGGATAGAACTGAAGCTTTCTTT	CASTGAAGGDRTEAFF
-	TRBV11-3	TRBD1	TRBJ2-2	TGTGCCAGCAGCCCTGGCTACAGGGGGCGCGAGACCGGGGAGCTGTTTTTT	CASSPGYRGRETGELFF
many	TRBV3-1	-	TRBJ2-3	TGTGCCAGCAGCCAAGCAGTCAGAGTCGTTCCAGATACGCAGTATTTT	CASSQAVRVVPDTQYF
-	TRBV19	TRBD1	TRBJ2-4	TGTGCCAGTAGGGGCAGGGGGCGCGTCAAAAACATTCAGTACTTC	CASRGRGRVKNIQYF
many	TRBV4-1	-	TRBJ1-1	TGCGCCAGCAGCCAAGTTGGAGGGGCGGACACTGAAGCTTTCTTT	CASSQVGGADTEAFF
few	TRBV4-1	-	TRBJ1-1	TGCGCCAGCAGCCAGAACACAGCCGCCACTGAAGCTTTCTTT	CASSQNTAATEAFF
few	TRBV7-6	-	TRBJ2-3	TGTGCCAGCAGCTTTAACGAGTTGATCACAGATACGCAGTATTTT	CASSFNELITDTQYF
many	TRBV7-2	-	TRBJ2-7	TGTGCCAGCACCCGACGGCCATCTCAGCGAACTAGCAATACCTACGAGCAGTACTTC	CASTRRPSQRTSNTYEQYF
many	TRBV7-3	TRBD2	TRBJ2-1	TGTGCCAGCAGTTGGGGAGCGGGAGGGCCAGCGCACAATGAGCAGTTCTTC	CASSWGAGGPAHNEQFF
many	TRBV9	-	TRBJ1-3	TGTGCCAGCAGCGTAGCTGACTCTGGAAACACCATATATTTT	CASSVADSGNTIYF
few	TRBV4-1	-	TRBJ2-7	TGCGCCAGCAGCCAAGAGCGACACGAGCAGTACTTC	CASSQERHEQYF
many	TRBV28	-	TRBJ1-3	TGTGCCAGCAAGGACGCAGTTTCTGGAAACACCATATATTTT	CASKDAVSGNTIYF
-	TRBV11-2	-	TRBJ2-2	TGTGCCAGCAGCCTCCGCCCGGGACGGGGTACCGGGGAGCTGTTTTTT	CASSLRPGRGTGELFF
many	TRBV18	TRBD1	TRBJ1-1	TGTGCCAGCTCACGCGGGACAGGCGACACTGAAGCTTTCTTT	CASSRGTGDTEAFF
-	TRBV20-1	-	TRBJ2-7	TGCAGTGCTGAAGACAGTTTTACCTACGAGCAGTACTTC	CSAEDSFTYEQYF
many	TRBV5-1	-	TRBJ1-2	TGCGCCAGCACCGCCGGTATTAACTATGGCTACACCTTC	CASTAGINYGYTF
-	TRBV20-1	TRBD1	TRBJ1-2	TGCAGTGCTAGAGAGGGGGGACAGCCCTATGGCTACACCTTC	CSAREGGQPYGYTF
-	TRBV6-2/TRBV6-3	-	TRBJ2-1	TGTGCCAGCAGTAGGTTCGACAGCTACAATGAGCAGTTCTTC	CASSRFDSYNEQFF
many	TRBV7-2	TRBD2	TRBJ2-3	TGTGCCAGCAGCTCCCAAGCGGGAGCAGATACGCAGTATTTT	CASSSQAGADTQYF
few	TRBV3-1	-	TRBJ2-1	TGTGCCAGCAGCCCTCAGGGCATTGGTGAGCAGTTCTTC	CASSPQGIGEQFF
many	TRBV12-3/TRBV12-4	TRBD1	TRBJ2-1	TGTGCCAGCAGGGGGACAGGGCATACCTACAATGAGCAGTTCTTC	CASRGTGHTYNEQFF
many	TRBV10-3	-	TRBJ1-5	TGTGCCATCAGTGACCAGCAGTTTAGCAATCAGCCCCAGCATTTT	CAISDQQFSNQPQHF
many	TRBV2	-	TRBJ2-3	TGTGCCAGCAGTGCAGATTATAGCACAGATACGCAGTATTTT	CASSADYSTDTQYF
many	TRBV29-1	-	TRBJ1-1	TGCAGCGCCAGAGAGGGAATGAACACTGAAGCTTTCTTT	CSAREGMNTEAFF
-	TRBV4-1	TRBD1	TRBJ2-2	TGCGCCAGCAGTCGACAGGGGGCCCCGAACACCGGGGAGCTGTTTTTT	CASSRQGAPNTGELFF
many	TRBV20-1	-	TRBJ1-5	TGCAGTGCTAGTCCATCTCAGAGGGCTCGTCAGCCCCAGCATTTT	CSASPSQRARQPQHF
many	TRBV7-2	TRBD2	TRBJ2-5	TGTGCCAGCAGCTTAGGCTCCGGGACTAGCGCTCCCAGTTTCTTC	CASSLGSGTSAPSFF
many	TRBV6-9	-	TRBJ1-4	TGTGCCAGCAGTTGGGGACATCTTAATGAAAAACTGTTTTTT	CASSWGHLNEKLFF
many	TRBV5-6	TRBD1	TRBJ2-7	TGTGCCAGCAGCTTAAGGTCGGGACAGCCCTACGAGCAGTACTTC	CASSLRSGQPYEQYF
few	TRBV7-2	-	TRBJ2-3	TGTGCCAGCAGCATCCGACCGGGACAATATCTCACAGATACGCAGTATTTT	CASSIRPGQYLTDTQYF
-	TRBV14	-	TRBJ1-2	TGTGCCAGCAGCCTCCGTGAGGGGAATAACTATGGCTACACCTTC	CASSLREGNNYGYTF
many	TRBV7-8	TRBD1	TRBJ2-1	TGTGCCAGCAGCTTGGACAGGGGTGGTGAGCAGTTCTTC	CASSLDRGGEQFF
many	TRBV7-9	TRBD2	TRBJ2-1	TGTGCCAGCAGCTTAGTAGCGGGAGGGCCCTCGGTTGAGCAGTTCTTC	CASSLVAGGPSVEQFF
-	TRBV7-2	TRBD2	TRBJ2-2	TGTGCCAGCAGCTTCACGAGCGGGAGGTTTACCGGGGAGCTGTTTTTT	CASSFTSGRFTGELFF
-	TRBV5-6	-	TRBJ1-2	TGTGCCAGCAGCTTGACAGAGTATGGCTACACCTTC	CASSLTEYGYTF
-	TRBV10-1	-	TRBJ2-1	TGCGCCAGCAGGGGAGACAATGAGCAGTTCTTC	CASRGDNEQFF
many	TRBV6-5	TRBD1	TRBJ1-5	TGTGCCAGCAGTTACCTCACCATTCGCGGGACAGTTCTTTTCGGCAATCAGCCCCAGCATTTT	CASSYLTIRGTVLFGNQPQHF
many	TRBV19	-	TRBJ2-5	TGTGCCAGTAGTACAAGAGGGACTGGGACCCAGTACTTC	CASSTRGTGTQYF
many	TRBV4-1	TRBD2	TRBJ2-1	TGTGCCAGCAGCAGGGACTATTACAATGAGCAGTTCTTC	CASSRDYYNEQFF
many	TRBV2	TRBD2	TRBJ2-1	TGTGCCAGCAGTCTGGGGACTAGCGGGAGGGGTGAGCAGTTCTTC	CASSLGTSGRGEQFF
many	TRBV2	-	TRBJ2-3	TGTGCCAGCAGTGAAGAGGGAACAGAAACGACGCAGTATTTT	CASSEEGTETTQYF
many	TRBV12-3/TRBV12-4	-	TRBJ2-6	TGTGCCAGCAGTTTTTTTAAAGGGGTACCCGGGGCCAACGTCCTGACTTTC	CASSFFKGVPGANVLTF
-	TRBV6-1	-	TRBJ2-5	TGTGCCAGCAGGGATCTAAAGACCCAGTACTTC	CASRDLKTQYF
few	TRBV6-9	-	TRBJ2-7	TGTGCCAGCAGTTCCCTCAGGGGGGAGGGCCGGTACGAGCAGTACTTC	CASSSLRGEGRYEQYF
many	TRBV20-1	-	TRBJ2-3	TGCAGTGCATACAAGGGGACAGATACGCAGTATTTT	CSAYKGTDTQYF
many	TRBV27	TRBD1	TRBJ1-2	TGTGCCAGCGGAAGGACAGGGCCAAACCTCTATGGCTACACCTTC	CASGRTGPNLYGYTF
-	TRBV5-4	TRBD2	TRBJ2-1	TGTGCCAGCAGCTTGGGTAGCGGGAGCTCCAACAATGAGCAGTTCTTC	CASSLGSGSSNNEQFF
many	TRBV27	-	TRBJ2-7	TGTGCCAGCAGTTTCGGAACGGTCACCGAGCAGTACTTC	CASSFGTVTEQYF
many	TRBV6-2/TRBV6-3	-	TRBJ2-2	TGTGCCAGCAGTTCAAGCGGCTACACCGGGGAGCTGTTTTTT	CASSSSGYTGELFF
-	TRBV29-1	-	TRBJ1-2	TGCAGCGTCGTAGGATCAGGGAACGGCTACACCTTC	CSVVGSGNGYTF
many	TRBV10-3	-	TRBJ1-1	TGTGCCATCAGTGAGTCGAATACCGCGAACACTGAAGCTTTCTTT	CAISESNTANTEAFF
many	TRBV7-6	-	TRBJ1-4	TGTGCCAGCAGCTTAGGGAACAGACGAAATGAAAAACTGTTTTTT	CASSLGNRRNEKLFF
few	TRBV12-3/TRBV12-4	-	TRBJ2-3	TGTGCCCGCAGTTCCGGGTACACAGATACGCAGTATTTT	CARSSGYTDTQYF